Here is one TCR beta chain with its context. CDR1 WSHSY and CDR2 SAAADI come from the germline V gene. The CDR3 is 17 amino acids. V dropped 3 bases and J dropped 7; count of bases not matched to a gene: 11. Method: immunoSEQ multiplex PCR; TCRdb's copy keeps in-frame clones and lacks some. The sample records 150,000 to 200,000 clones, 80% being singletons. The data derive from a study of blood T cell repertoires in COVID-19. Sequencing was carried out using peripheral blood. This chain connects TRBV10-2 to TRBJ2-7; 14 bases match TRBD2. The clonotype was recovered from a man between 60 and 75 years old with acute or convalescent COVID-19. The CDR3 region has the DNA TGCGCCAGCAGTGACGTGGGGACTAGCGGGAGAACGGGTGAGCAGTACTTC. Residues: CASSDVGTSGRTGEQYF.